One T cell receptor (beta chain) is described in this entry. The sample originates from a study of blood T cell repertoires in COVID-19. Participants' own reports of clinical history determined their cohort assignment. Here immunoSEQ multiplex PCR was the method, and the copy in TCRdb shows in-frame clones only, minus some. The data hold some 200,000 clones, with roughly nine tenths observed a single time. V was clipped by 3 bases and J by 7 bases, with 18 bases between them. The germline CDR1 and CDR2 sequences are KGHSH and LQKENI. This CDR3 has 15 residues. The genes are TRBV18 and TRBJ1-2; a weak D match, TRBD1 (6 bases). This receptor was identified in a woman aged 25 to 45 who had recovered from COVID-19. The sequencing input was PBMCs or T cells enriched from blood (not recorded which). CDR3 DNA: TGTGCCAGCTCACCTCCGGCAGGGGACAAGAGTGGCTACACCTTC. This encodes CASSPPAGDKSGYTF.